A selection of T cell receptor beta chains follows, all from one sample in a study of identical twins. One entry per CDR3 protein results from TCRdb running MiXCR on the 5' RACE reads. The top ten clones hold more than 0.4% of a sample with 540,000 or so distinct CDR3 sequences, 20% to 25% of them seen once. The sample was also reused in another study, on yellow fever vaccine responses in identical twins.

Sequencing was done on a sample of CD4+ T cells sorted from blood. The source is a woman aged 18-29 years in good health. Each CDR3 is given with its conserved first and last residue. D genes are given only for firm matches. Clone size appears in some rows only: once, few, many, or a class for an expanded clone.

size	D	length	V	J	DNA	CDR3
.	.	13	TRBV29-1	TRBJ2-1	TGCAGCGTTGATTCAGCGTCGTACAATGAGCAGTTCTTC	CSVDSASYNEQFF
few	TRBD2	16	TRBV28	TRBJ2-3	TGTGCCAGCAGCGGACTAGCGGATACTAGCACAGATACGCAGTATTTT	CASSGLADTSTDTQYF
.	TRBD1	15	TRBV19	TRBJ1-2	TGTGCCAGTAGTCGGACCGGACAGGACCGGTATGGCTACACCTTC	CASSRTGQDRYGYTF
few	.	14	TRBV5-1	TRBJ2-1	TGCGCCAGCACCGGACAGTCATCCTACAATGAGCAGTTCTTC	CASTGQSSYNEQFF
.	.	16	TRBV12-3/TRBV12-4	TRBJ2-2	TGTGCCAGCAGTTGGAGACAGATCATGAACACCGGGGAGCTGTTTTTT	CASSWRQIMNTGELFF
.	.	17	TRBV7-8	TRBJ2-3	TGTGCCAGCAGCCCCCGGGAGTGGGGGGCCGGCACAGATACGCAGTATTTT	CASSPREWGAGTDTQYF
.	.	13	TRBV10-2	TRBJ1-2	TGCGCCAGCAGTGAGCTGCTTAACTATGGCTACACCTTC	CASSELLNYGYTF
.	.	13	TRBV6-5	TRBJ2-7	TGTGCCAGCAGTTACTCCCCTTCCTACGAGCAGTACTTC	CASSYSPSYEQYF
few	.	14	TRBV12-3/TRBV12-4	TRBJ1-1	TGTGCCAGCAGTTTTGAGTTTCGTGGCACTGAAGCTTTCTTT	CASSFEFRGTEAFF
.	.	13	TRBV9	TRBJ2-1	TGTGCCAGCAGCTCATCACCCCTGGGTGAGCAGTTCTTC	CASSSSPLGEQFF
.	TRBD2	14	TRBV12-3/TRBV12-4	TRBJ2-3	TGTGCCAGCTTATCTAGCGGAGCCACAGATACGCAGTATTTT	CASLSSGATDTQYF
.	.	12	TRBV2	TRBJ2-1	TGTGCCAAAGGACGGAATGACAATGAGCAGTTCTTC	CAKGRNDNEQFF
few	.	15	TRBV6-5	TRBJ2-1	TGTGCCAGCATTATTGAGGGCGGACCCTACAATGAGCAGTTCTTC	CASIIEGGPYNEQFF
few	TRBD2	14	TRBV20-1	TRBJ2-2	TGCAGTGTCCCGACCGGCGGGGGTACCGGGGAGCTGTTTTTT	CSVPTGGGTGELFF
.	.	14	TRBV6-5	TRBJ2-4	TGTGCCAGCAGTTACGAGGGTGGGCCGGGCATTCAGTACTTC	CASSYEGGPGIQYF
.	.	16	TRBV12-3/TRBV12-4	TRBJ2-1	TGTGCCAGCAGTTTTCGGGGACTTAGCTCCTACAATGAGCAGTTCTTC	CASSFRGLSSYNEQFF
few	.	13	TRBV20-1	TRBJ1-1	TGCAGTGCCAAGACAGTCATGAACACTGAAGCTTTCTTT	CSAKTVMNTEAFF
.	.	13	TRBV7-2	TRBJ2-3	TGTGCCAGCAGCTTAGCGAAGGGAGATACGCAGTATTTT	CASSLAKGDTQYF
.	.	13	TRBV7-2	TRBJ1-1	TGTGCCAGCAGAGCAGCCCTGAACACTGAAGCTTTCTTT	CASRAALNTEAFF
few	.	14	TRBV28	TRBJ2-2	TGTGCCAGCAGTTACGGGACGAACACCGGGGAGCTGTTTTTT	CASSYGTNTGELFF
.	TRBD1	17	TRBV14	TRBJ1-2	TGTGCCAGCAGCGGATTCTTAGGACAGGGCTTTAACTATGGCTACACCTTC	CASSGFLGQGFNYGYTF
.	.	15	TRBV24-1	TRBJ2-1	TGTGCCACCAGCGCGGACTCATCCTCCTACAATGAGCAGTTCTTC	CATSADSSSYNEQFF
few	TRBD2	15	TRBV11-2	TRBJ2-1	TGTGCCAGCAGCTTTAGCGGGAGGGTAAACAATGAGCAGTTCTTC	CASSFSGRVNNEQFF
.	.	16	TRBV20-1	TRBJ2-1	TGCAGTGCTCCCCATTTACAGGGTTGGGATATGGATGAGCAGTTCTTC	CSAPHLQGWDMDEQFF
few	TRBD1	15	TRBV2	TRBJ1-2	TGTGCCAGCAGTGAAAGGGGACAGGGGAACGGAGGCTACACCTTC	CASSERGQGNGGYTF
.	.	15	TRBV5-1	TRBJ2-7	TGCGCCAGCAGCTTGGCCGCACAGATCCCCTACGAGCAGTACTTC	CASSLAAQIPYEQYF
.	TRBD2	15	TRBV6-4	TRBJ2-1	TGTGCCAGCAGTGAATGGAGCGGGACGAACAATGAGCAGTTCTTC	CASSEWSGTNNEQFF
.	.	15	TRBV6-1	TRBJ2-6	TGTGCCAGCAGCCGACGGATCTCTGGGGCCAACGTCCTGACTTTC	CASSRRISGANVLTF